The 16 T cell receptor beta chains below all came from one sample that was sequenced in a study of T-cell memory formation after mild COVID-19. One entry per CDR3 protein results from TCRdb running MiXCR on the 5' RACE reads. Here the sample spans roughly 190,000 distinct CDR3 sequences, around 19% being singletons. Sequencing used PBMCs or a T cell subset sorted from them (not recorded which). These receptors all stem from an adult woman who had mild COVID-19 (a few samples of this study predate the infection). Cell type and time point are not known.

This chain uses TRBV5-1 with TRBJ2-3; 8 bases match TRBD2. Germline assignment: CDR1 SGHRS and CDR2 YFSETQ. With 3 bases clipped from V and 2 bases from J, the junction kept 8 bases outside the gene matches. The CDR3 sequence is 16 residues long. CDR3 in amino acids: CASSSRGGRDTDTQYF. The CDR3 DNA follows: TGCGCCAGCAGCTCCCGGGGGGGCCGGGACACAGATACGCAGTATTTT.

This clonotype was observed at least ten times. The rearrangement uses TRBV5-4 and TRBJ2-2; 7 bases are a match to TRBD2. This CDR3 has 14 residues. With V trimmed by 2 bases and J by 4 bases, 2 bases remained unmatched. Germline values: CDR1 SGHNT, CDR2 YYREEE (reference sequence). CDR3 loop: CASSLAGFTGELFF. The CDR3 DNA reads TGTGCCAGCAGCTTAGCGGGGTTCACCGGGGAGCTGTTTTTT.

This chain connects TRBV10-3 to TRBJ1-2, with TRBD1 identical over 8 bases. Trimming removed 4 bases from V and 8 bases from J; junction bases left unmatched: 12. This CDR3 is 15 amino acids long. Germline-derived CDR1 and CDR2 are ENHRY and SYGVKD. Here the CDR3 DNA reads TGTGCCATCAGTGGAGAAGCCGGGACAGGCTGGGGCTACACCTTC. This encodes CAISGEAGTGWGYTF.

The table lists this clonotype with a few counts. This chain links TRBV6-6 with TRBJ2-2; D not resolved. V lost 6 bases and J 2 bases, leaving 4 bases between the germline ends. The length of the CDR3 is 12 residues. Germline CDR1 MNHNY, CDR2 SVGAGI (reference sequence). CDR3 coding DNA: TGTGCCAGCAGAGAAAACACCGGGGAGCTGTTTTTT. It specifies CASRENTGELFF.

In this sample, this clonotype turned up many times. The gene calls are TRBV12-3 or TRBV12-4 and TRBJ1-1; D unresolved. This CDR3 spans 14 amino acids. V was trimmed by 7 bases and J by 2 bases, leaving 14 bases between them. The CDR3 reads CASKFQTGNTEAFF. CDR3 nucleotides: TGTGCCAGCAAATTCCAGACTGGAAACACTGAAGCTTTCTTT.

V is TRBV5-1 and J is TRBJ2-7; D remains ambiguous. Germline V gives CDR1 SGHRS, CDR2 YFSETQ. The germline V and J ends were trimmed by 2 bases and 7 bases, with 10 bases remaining between them. The CDR3 covers 12 residues. The CDR3 loop reads CASSFSRTEQYF. The CDR3 DNA reads as TGCGCCAGCAGCTTTAGCCGGACGGAGCAGTACTTC.

V is TRBV5-5 and J is TRBJ2-2; 12 bases line up with TRBD2. The CDR3 extends over 17 amino acids. Per germline, CDR1 SGHKS and CDR2 YYEKEE (reference sequence). The V segment lost 0 bases and the J segment 4 bases; nucleotides outside the gene matches: 4. Here the CDR3 reads CASSLATSGSTTGELFF. The DNA for the CDR3 is TGTGCCAGCAGCTTGGCGACTAGCGGGAGTACCACCGGGGAGCTGTTTTTT.

This clonotype has just a few counts. This chain joins TRBV11-2 and TRBJ1-1, with D uncertain. This CDR3 spans 13 amino acids. Trimming cost V 6 bases and J 5 bases, with 13 bases left between them. Germline loops: CDR1 SGHAT, CDR2 FQNNGV. CDR3 sequence reads: CASRVAGWTEAFF. The DNA of the CDR3 is TGTGCCAGCAGAGTAGCGGGATGGACTGAAGCTTTCTTT.

CDR3 residues: CASSNYGYTF. CDR3 coding DNA: TGTGCCAGCAGCAACTATGGCTACACCTTC. The V call is TRBV7-9, the J call TRBJ1-2; D gene unclear. Trimming left V 5 bases short and J 2 bases short, with 0 bases between. The CDR3 sequence is 10 residues long. Germline V gene sequence: CDR1 SEHNR, CDR2 FQNEAQ (reference sequence).

This clonotype was found a few times. This chain connects TRBV20-1 to TRBJ1-4; possibly TRBD1 for D (5 bases). This CDR3 region has 12 residues. The ends were cut back, 5 bases at V and 8 bases at J, with 12 bases in the middle. CDR1 DFQATT and CDR2 SNEGSKA come from the germline V gene (reference sequence). This CDR3 reads CSASGGREKLFF. The DNA for the CDR3 is TGCAGTGCTTCCGGGGGGAGAGAAAAACTGTTTTTT.

The rearrangement joins TRBV4-1 to TRBJ1-2; a possible D gene is TRBD1 (6 bases). Germline CDR1 MGHRA, CDR2 YSYEKL. With 4 bases removed from V and 1 base from J, the gap between germline ends came to 13 bases. This CDR3 comprises 15 residues. The CDR3, as DNA: TGCGCCAGCAGCCCGAGTCCAGGGGTTAACTATGGCTACACCTTC. It translates to CASSPSPGVNYGYTF.

This clonotype was detected many times. V gene TRBV4-3 combines with J gene TRBJ2-7; TRBD2 might be the D (6 bases). V lost 4 bases and J 6 bases, leaving 13 bases between the germline ends. CDR3 size: 13 residues. Germline CDR1 and CDR2: LGHNA and YSLEER. For the CDR3, the DNA is TGCGCCAGCAGCCCGACTAGTTTCGGCGAGCAGTACTTC. Protein product: CASSPTSFGEQYF.

This chain uses TRBV2 with TRBJ2-5; a possible D gene is TRBD1 (6 bases). The CDR3 loop spans 11 amino acids. V was trimmed by 5 bases and J by 10 bases, leaving 11 bases between them. Germline-derived CDR1 and CDR2 are SNHLY and FYNNEI. The CDR3 DNA reads TGTGCCAGCAGTCTCAGGGGCCGCCAGTACTTC. Protein sequence: CASSLRGRQYF.

The chain carries TRBV24-1 and TRBJ2-2; no clear D gene. V dropped 7 bases and J dropped 1 base, with 18 bases sitting between them. Germline assignment: CDR1 KGHDR and CDR2 SFDVKD. This CDR3 spans 17 amino acids. CDR3 sequence (DNA): TGTGCCACCAGGGCAAGGCCCGATATGTTGAACACCGGGGAGCTGTTTTTT. Residues: CATRARPDMLNTGELFF.

The DNA of the CDR3 is TGCAGCGCAAAAGGGGACAGCACAGATACGCAGTATTTT. It is translated as CSAKGDSTDTQYF. V is TRBV29-1 and J is TRBJ2-3; D is perhaps TRBD1 or TRBD2 (5 bases each). The CDR3 length is 13 residues. V lost 7 bases and J lost 0, with 11 bases in between. In germline, CDR1 is SQVTM, CDR2 ANQGSEA.

This chain uses TRBV20-1 with TRBJ1-4; unclear D gene. V was pared by 2 bases and J by 3 bases, with 7 bases between. The CDR3 is 13 amino acids. The germline CDR1 and CDR2 sequences are DFQATT and SNEGSKA (reference sequence). The CDR3 DNA is TGCAGTGCTAGACAGGTGGCTAATGAAAAACTGTTTTTT. It codes for CSARQVANEKLFF.